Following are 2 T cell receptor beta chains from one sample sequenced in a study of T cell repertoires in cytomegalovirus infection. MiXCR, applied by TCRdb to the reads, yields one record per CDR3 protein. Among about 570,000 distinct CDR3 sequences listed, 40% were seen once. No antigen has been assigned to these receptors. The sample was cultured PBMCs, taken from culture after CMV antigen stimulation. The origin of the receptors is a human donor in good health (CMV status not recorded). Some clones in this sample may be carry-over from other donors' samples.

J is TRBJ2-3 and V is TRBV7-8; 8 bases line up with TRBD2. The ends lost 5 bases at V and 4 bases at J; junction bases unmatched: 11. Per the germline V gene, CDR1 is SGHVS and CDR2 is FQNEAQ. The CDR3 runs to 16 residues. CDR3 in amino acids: CASSAHRGGDSDTQYF. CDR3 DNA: TGTGCCAGCAGCGCTCACCGGGGGGGGGACTCAGATACGCAGTATTTT.

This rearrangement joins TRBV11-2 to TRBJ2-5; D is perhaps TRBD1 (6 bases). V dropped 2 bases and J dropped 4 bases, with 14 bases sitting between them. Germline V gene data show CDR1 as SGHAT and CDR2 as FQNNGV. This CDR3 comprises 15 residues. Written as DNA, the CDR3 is TGTGCCAGCAGCTTATTTAATCCAGGGGTAGAGACCCAGTACTTC. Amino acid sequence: CASSLFNPGVETQYF.